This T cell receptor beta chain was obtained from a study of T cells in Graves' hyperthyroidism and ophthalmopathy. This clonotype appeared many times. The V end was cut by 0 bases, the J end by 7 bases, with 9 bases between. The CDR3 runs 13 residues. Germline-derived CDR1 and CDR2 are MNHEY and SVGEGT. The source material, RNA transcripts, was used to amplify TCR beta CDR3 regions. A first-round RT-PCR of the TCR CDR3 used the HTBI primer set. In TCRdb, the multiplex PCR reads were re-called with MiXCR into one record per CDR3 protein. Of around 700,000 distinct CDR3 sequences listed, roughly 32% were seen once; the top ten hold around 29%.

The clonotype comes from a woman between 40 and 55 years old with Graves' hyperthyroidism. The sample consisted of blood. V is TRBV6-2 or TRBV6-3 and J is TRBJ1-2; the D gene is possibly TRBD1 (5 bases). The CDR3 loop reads CASSYSGESGYTF. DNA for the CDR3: TGTGCCAGCAGTTACTCGGGGGAAAGTGGCTACACCTTC.